The T cell receptor (beta chain) described here comes from a study of early T cells in non-severe SARS-CoV-2 infection. This clonotype was counted at least ten times. The antigen remains unidentified. The CDR3 spans 13 residues. Trimming took 7 bases from V and 5 from J, leaving 12 bases between them. Findings and limits, study-wide: VDJdb-based matching was biased toward anti-spike CD8 responses and missed private and CD4 specificities.

Attached unique molecular identifiers marked individual cDNA molecules. TCRdb called the 5' RACE reads again in MiXCR, with one record for every CDR3 protein. The data show 25,000 to 35,000 distinct CDR3 sequences, with around 4.4% seen just once and over 10% held by the top ten. The TCR originated in an adult who was a healthcare worker with PCR-confirmed SARS-CoV-2 infection or an uninfected control (not recorded which). The source material was whole blood. The chain links TRBV12-3 or TRBV12-4 to TRBJ2-1; a possible D gene is TRBD1 (5 bases). DNA for the CDR3: TGTGCCAGCACTACGACAGTGAACAATGAGCAGTTCTTC. Residues: CASTTTVNNEQFF.